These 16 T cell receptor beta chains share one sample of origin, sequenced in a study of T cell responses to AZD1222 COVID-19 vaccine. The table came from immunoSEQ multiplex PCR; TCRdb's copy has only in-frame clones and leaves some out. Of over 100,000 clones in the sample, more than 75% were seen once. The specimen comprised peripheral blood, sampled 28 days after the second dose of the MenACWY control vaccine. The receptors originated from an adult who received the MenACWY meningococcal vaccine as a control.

CDR3 sequence reads: CSVAPRDGGNTIYF. CDR3 sequence (DNA): TGCAGCGTCGCTCCAAGGGACGGTGGAAACACCATATATTTT. V and J are TRBV29-1 and TRBJ1-3; D perhaps matches TRBD1 (5 bases). There are 14 residues in the CDR3. The V end was cut by 6 bases, the J end by 3 bases, with 15 bases between. Germline V gene data show CDR1 as SQVTM and CDR2 as ANQGSEA.

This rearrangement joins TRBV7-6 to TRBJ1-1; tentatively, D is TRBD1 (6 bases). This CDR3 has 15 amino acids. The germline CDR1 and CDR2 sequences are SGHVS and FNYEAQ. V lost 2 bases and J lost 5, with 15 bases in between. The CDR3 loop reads CASSLLPGVATEAFF. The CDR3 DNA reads TGTGCCAGCAGCTTACTTCCAGGGGTGGCTACTGAAGCTTTCTTT.

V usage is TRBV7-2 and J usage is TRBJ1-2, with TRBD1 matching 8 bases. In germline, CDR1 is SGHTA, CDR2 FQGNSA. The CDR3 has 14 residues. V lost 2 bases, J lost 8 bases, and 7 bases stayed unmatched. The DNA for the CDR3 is TGTGCCAGCAGCTTATCCCGGACAGGGAGCGGCTACACCTTC. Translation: CASSLSRTGSGYTF.

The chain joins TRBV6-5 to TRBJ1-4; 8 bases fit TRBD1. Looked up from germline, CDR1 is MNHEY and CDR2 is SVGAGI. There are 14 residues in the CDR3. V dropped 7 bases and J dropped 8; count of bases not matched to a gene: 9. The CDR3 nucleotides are TGTGCCAGCAAAGCGGACAGGGCCGACGAAAAACTGTTTTTT. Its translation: CASKADRADEKLFF.

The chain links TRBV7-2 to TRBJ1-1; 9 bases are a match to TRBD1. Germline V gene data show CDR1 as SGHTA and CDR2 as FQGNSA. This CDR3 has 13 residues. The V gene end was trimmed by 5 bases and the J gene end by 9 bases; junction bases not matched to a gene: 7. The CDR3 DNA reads TGTGCCAGCAGCCCAGGGACAGGGCTTCAAGCTTTCTTT. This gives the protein CASSPGTGLQAFF.

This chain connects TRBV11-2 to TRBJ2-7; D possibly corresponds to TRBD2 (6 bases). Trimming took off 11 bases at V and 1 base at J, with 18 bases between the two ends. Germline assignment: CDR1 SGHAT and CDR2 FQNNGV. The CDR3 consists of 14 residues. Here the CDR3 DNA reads TGTGCCCCACCACCGGGACTGAAATCCTACGAGCAGTACTTC. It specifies CAPPPGLKSYEQYF.

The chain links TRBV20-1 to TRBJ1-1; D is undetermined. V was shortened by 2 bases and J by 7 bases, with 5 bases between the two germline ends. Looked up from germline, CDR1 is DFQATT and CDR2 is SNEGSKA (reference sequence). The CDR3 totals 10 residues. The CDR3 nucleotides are TGCAGTGCTAGACAGATTGAAGCTTTCTTT. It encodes CSARQIEAFF.

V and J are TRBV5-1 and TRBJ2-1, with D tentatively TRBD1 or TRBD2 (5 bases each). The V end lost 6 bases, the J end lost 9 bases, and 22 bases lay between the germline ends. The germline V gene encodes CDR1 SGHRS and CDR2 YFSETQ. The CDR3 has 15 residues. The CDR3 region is CASNNGATEAGEQFF. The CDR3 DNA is TGCGCCAGCAATAACGGGGCGACAGAGGCAGGTGAGCAGTTCTTC.

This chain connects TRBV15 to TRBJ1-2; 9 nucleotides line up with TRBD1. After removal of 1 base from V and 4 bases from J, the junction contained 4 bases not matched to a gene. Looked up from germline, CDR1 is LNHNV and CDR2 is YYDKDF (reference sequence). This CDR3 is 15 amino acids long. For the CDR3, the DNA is TGTGCCACCAGCAGAGGACAGGGGGAATTCTATGGCTACACCTTC. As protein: CATSRGQGEFYGYTF.

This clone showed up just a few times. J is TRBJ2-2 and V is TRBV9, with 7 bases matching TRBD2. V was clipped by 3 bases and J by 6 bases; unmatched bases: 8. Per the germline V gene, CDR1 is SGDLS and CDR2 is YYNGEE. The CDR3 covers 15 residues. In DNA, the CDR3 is TGTGCCAGCAGCGAGGGGAGGGTTAGCGCCGGGGAGCTGTTTTTT. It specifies CASSEGRVSAGELFF.

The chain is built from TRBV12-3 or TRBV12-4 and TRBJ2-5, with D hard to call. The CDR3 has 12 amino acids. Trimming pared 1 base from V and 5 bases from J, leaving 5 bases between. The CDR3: CASSLGEETQYF. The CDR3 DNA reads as TGTGCCAGCAGTTTAGGTGAGGAGACCCAGTACTTC.

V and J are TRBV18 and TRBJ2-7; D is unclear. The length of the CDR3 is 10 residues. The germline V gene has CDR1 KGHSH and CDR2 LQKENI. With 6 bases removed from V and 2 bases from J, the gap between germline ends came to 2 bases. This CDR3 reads CASSAYEQYF. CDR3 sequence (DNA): TGTGCCAGCTCCGCCTACGAGCAGTACTTC.

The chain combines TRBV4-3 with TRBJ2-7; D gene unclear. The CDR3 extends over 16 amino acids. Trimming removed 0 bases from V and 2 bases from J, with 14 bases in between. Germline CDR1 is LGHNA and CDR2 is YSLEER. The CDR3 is CASSQDGGPRAYEQYF. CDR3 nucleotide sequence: TGCGCCAGCAGCCAAGATGGTGGGCCGCGAGCCTACGAGCAGTACTTC.

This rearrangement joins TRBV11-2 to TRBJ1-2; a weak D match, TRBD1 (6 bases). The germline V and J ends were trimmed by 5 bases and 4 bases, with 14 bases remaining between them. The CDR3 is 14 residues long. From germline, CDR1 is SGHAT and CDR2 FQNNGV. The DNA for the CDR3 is TGTGCCAGCAGCCCCGTAGGGGGGGCCTATGGCTACACCTTC. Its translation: CASSPVGGAYGYTF.

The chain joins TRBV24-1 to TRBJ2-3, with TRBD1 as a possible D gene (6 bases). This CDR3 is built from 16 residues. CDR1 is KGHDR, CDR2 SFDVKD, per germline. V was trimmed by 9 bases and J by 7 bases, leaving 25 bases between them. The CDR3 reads CATARPGQGDSNTQYF. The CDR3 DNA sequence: TGTGCCACCGCCAGACCGGGACAAGGGGATTCAAATACGCAGTATTTT.

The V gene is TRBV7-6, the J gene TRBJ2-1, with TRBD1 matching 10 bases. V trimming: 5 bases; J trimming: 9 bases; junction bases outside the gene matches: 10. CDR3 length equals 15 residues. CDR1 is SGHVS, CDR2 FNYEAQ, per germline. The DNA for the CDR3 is TGTGCCAGCAGCCAAGAGGGACAGGGGTATACTGAGCAGTTCTTC. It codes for CASSQEGQGYTEQFF.